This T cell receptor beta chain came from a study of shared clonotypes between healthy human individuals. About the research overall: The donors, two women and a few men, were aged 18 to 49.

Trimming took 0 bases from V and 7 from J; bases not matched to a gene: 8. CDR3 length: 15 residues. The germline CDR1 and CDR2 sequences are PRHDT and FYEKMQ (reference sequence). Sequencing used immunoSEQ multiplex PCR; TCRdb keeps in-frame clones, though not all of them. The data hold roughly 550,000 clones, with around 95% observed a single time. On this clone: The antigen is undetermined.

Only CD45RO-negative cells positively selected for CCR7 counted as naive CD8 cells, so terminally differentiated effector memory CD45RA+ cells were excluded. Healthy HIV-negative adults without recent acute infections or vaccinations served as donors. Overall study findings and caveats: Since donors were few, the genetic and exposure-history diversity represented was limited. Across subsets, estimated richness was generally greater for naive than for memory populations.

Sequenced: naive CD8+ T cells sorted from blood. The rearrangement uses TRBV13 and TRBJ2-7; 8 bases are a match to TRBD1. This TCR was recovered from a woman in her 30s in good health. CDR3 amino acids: CASSLGQGAMFEQYF. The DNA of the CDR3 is TGTGCCAGCAGCTTAGGTCAGGGGGCTATGTTTGAGCAGTACTTC.